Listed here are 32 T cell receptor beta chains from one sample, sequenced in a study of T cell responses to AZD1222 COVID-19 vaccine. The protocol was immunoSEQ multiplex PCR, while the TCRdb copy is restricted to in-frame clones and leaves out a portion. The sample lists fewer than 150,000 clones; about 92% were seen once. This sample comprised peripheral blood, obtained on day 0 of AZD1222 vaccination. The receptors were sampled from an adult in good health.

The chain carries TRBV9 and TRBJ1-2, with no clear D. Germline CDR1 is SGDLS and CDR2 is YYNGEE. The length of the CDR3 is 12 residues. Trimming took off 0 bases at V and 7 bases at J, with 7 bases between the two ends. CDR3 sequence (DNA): TGTGCCAGCAGCGTAGGTGGGTCTGGCTACACCTTC. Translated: CASSVGGSGYTF.

The CDR3 region is CATSSRDTMNTEAFF. CDR3 sequence (DNA): TGTGCCACCAGCAGCCGGGACACCATGAACACTGAAGCTTTCTTT. This sequence joins TRBV15 and TRBJ1-1; D possibly corresponds to TRBD1 (6 bases). The germline CDR1 and CDR2 sequences are LNHNV and YYDKDF (reference sequence). The CDR3 sequence is 15 residues long. Trimming took off 3 bases at V and 0 bases at J, with 11 bases between the two ends. Supplemented by reference TRBV15 and TRBJ1-1, the full variable domain reads DAMVIQNPRYQVTQFGKPVTLSCSQTLNHNVMYWYQQKSSQAPKLLFHYYDKDFNNEADTPDNFQSRRPNTSFCFLDIRSPGLGDTAMYLCATSSRDTMNTEAFFGQGTRLTVV.

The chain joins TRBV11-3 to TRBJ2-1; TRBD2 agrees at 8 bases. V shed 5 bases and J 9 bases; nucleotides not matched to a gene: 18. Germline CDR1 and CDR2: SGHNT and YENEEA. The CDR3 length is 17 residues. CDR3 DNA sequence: TGTGCCAGCAGCCTCAATCCAGCGGGAGTGGGGTATAGTGAGCAGTTCTTC. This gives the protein CASSLNPAGVGYSEQFF.

CDR3 loop: CASSTRLVGSNEQFF. The CDR3 nucleotides are TGTGCCAGCAGTACCCGGCTAGTTGGTTCCAATGAGCAGTTCTTC. The genes are TRBV6-2 or TRBV6-3 and TRBJ2-1; D remains unclear. The CDR3 covers 15 residues. V lost 5 bases and J 6 bases, leaving 17 bases between the germline ends. The germline V gene has CDR1 MNHEY and CDR2 SVGEGT.

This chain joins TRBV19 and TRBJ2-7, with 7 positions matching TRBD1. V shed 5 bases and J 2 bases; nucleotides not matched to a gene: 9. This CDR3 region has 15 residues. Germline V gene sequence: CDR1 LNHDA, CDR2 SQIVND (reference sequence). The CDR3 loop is CASSGRQGITYEQYF. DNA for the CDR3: TGTGCCAGTAGTGGACGACAGGGAATAACCTACGAGCAGTACTTC.

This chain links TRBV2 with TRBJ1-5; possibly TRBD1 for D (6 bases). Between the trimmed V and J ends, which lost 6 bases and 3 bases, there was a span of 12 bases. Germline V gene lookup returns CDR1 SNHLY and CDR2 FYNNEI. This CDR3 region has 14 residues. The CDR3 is CASSVGQINQPQHF. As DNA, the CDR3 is TGTGCCAGCAGCGTCGGACAGATCAATCAGCCCCAGCATTTT.

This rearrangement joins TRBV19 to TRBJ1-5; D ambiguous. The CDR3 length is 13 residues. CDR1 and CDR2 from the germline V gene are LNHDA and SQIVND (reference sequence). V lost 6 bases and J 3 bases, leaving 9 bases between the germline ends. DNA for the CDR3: TGTGCCAGTAGCCTCCTTTACAATCAGCCCCAGCATTTT. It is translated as CASSLLYNQPQHF.

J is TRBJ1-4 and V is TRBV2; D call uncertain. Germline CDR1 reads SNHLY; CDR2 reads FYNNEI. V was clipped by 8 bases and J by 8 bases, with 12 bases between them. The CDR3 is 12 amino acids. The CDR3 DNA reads TGTGCCAGCGGGATACGGTCGGAAAAACTGTTTTTT. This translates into CASGIRSEKLFF.

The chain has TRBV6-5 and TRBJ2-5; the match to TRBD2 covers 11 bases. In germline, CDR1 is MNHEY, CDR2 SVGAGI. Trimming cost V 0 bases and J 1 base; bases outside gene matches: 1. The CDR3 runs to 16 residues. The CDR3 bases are TGTGCCAGCAGTTACTCGACTAGCGGGGTCCAAGAGACCCAGTACTTC. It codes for CASSYSTSGVQETQYF.

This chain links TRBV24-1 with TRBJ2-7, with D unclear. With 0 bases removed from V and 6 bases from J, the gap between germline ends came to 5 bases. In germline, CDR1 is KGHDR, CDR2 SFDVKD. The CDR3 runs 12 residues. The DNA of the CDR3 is TGTGCCACCAGTGATTTGCATGGCGAGCAGTACTTC. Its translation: CATSDLHGEQYF.

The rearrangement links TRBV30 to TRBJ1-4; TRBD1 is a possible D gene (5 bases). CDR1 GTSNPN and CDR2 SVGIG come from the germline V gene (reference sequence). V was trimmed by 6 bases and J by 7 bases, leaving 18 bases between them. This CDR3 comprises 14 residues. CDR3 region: CACTTAIVTEKLFF. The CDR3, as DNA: TGTGCCTGTACGACAGCCATTGTTACTGAAAAACTGTTTTTT.

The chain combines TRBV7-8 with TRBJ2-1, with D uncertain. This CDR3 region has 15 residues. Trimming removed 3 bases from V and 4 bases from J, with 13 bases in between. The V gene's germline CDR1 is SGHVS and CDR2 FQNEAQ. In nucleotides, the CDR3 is TGTGCCAGCAGCTTCGGTGTTTTATATTACAATGAGCAGTTCTTC. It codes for CASSFGVLYYNEQFF.

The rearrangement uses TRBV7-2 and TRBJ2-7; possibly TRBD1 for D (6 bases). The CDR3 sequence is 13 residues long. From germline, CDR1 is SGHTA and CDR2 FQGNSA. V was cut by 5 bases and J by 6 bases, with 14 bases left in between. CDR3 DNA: TGTGCCAGCAGCCCAACAGGGATGAGCGAGCAGTACTTC. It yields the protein CASSPTGMSEQYF.

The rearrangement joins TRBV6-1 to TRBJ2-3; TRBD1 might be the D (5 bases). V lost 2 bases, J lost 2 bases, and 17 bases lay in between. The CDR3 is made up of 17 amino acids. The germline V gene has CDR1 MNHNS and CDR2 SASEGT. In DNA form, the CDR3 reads TGTGCCAGCAGTGAACACTCTTGGGCAGGGTCCACAGATACGCAGTATTTT. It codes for CASSEHSWAGSTDTQYF.

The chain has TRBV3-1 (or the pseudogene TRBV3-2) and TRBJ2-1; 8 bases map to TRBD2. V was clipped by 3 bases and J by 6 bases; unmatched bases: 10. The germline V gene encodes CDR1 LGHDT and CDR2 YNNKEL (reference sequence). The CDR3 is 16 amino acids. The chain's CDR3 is CASSQRGGLVINEQFF. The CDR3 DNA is TGTGCCAGCAGCCAGCGCGGGGGGCTTGTAATCAATGAGCAGTTCTTC.

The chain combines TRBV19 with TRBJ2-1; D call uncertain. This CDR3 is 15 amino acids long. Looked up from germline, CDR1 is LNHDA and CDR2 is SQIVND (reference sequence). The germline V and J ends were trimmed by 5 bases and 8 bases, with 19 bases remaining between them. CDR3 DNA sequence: TGTGCCAGTAGTCCCACCCTGGGGTTTCACGATGAGCAGTTCTTC. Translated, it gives CASSPTLGFHDEQFF.

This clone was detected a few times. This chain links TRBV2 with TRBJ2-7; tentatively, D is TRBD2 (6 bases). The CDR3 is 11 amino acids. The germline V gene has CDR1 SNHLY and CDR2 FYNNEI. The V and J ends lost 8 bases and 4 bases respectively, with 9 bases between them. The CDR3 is CASGTDYEQYF. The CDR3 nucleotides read TGTGCCAGCGGGACTGATTACGAGCAGTACTTC.

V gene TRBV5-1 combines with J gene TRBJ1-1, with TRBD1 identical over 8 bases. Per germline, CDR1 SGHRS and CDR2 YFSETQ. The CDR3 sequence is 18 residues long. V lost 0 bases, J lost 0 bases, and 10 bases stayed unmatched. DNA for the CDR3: TGCGCCAGCAGCTTGGCGGGACAGGCGGGAATCATGAACACTGAAGCTTTCTTT. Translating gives CASSLAGQAGIMNTEAFF.

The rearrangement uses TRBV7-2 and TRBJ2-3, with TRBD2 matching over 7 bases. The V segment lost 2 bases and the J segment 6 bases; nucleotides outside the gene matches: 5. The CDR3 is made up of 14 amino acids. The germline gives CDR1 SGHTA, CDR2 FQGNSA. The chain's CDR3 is CASSLRAGGDTQYF. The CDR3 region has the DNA TGTGCCAGCAGCTTAAGAGCCGGGGGGGATACGCAGTATTTT.

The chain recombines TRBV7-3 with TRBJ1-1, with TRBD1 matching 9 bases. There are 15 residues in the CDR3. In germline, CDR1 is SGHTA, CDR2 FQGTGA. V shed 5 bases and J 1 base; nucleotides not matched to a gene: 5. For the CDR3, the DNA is TGTGCCAGCAGCGACAGGGGGAGAGGGAACACTGAAGCTTTCTTT. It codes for CASSDRGRGNTEAFF. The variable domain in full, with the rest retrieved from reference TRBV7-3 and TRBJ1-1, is GAGVSQTPSNKVTEKGKYVELRCDPISGHTALYWYRQSLGQGPEFLIYFQGTGAADDSGLPNDRFFAVRPEGSVSTLKIQRTERGDSAVYLCASSDRGRGNTEAFFGQGTRLTVV.

The CDR3 sequence is CASSPSSLNYGYTF. CDR3 in DNA: TGTGCCAGCAGCCCCAGTAGTCTTAACTATGGCTACACCTTC. The chain carries TRBV7-2 and TRBJ1-2; D ambiguous. The germline V gene encodes CDR1 SGHTA and CDR2 FQGNSA. There are 14 residues in the CDR3. V lost 5 bases, J lost 1 base, and 11 bases lay in between.

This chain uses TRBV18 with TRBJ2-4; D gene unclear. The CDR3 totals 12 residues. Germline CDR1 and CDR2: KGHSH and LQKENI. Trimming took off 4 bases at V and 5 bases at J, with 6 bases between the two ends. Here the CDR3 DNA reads TGTGCCAGCTCACGCTTGGAAAACATTCAGTACTTC. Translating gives CASSRLENIQYF. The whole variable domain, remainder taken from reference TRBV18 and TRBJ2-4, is NAGVMQNPRHLVRRRGQEARLRCSPMKGHSHVYWYRQLPEEGLKFMVYLQKENIIDESGMPKERFSAEFPKEGPSILRIQQVVRGDSAAYFCASSRLENIQYFGAGTRLSVL.

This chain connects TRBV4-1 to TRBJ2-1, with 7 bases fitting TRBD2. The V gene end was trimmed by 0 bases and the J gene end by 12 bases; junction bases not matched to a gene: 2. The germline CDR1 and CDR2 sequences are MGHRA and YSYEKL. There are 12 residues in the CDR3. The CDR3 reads CASSQDGRGQFF. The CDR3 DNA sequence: TGCGCCAGCAGCCAAGATGGGAGGGGGCAGTTCTTC.

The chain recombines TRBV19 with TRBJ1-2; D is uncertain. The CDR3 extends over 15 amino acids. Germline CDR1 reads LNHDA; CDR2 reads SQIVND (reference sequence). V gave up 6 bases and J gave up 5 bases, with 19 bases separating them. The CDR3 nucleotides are TGTGCCAGTAGCGGTCGGGTCCTCACCTTTTATGGCTACACCTTC. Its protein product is CASSGRVLTFYGYTF.

In nucleotides, the CDR3 is TGTGCCAGCAGCCAAGAAATAGGGGGCCGGTCTGGCTACACCTTC. It encodes CASSQEIGGRSGYTF. The J gene is TRBJ1-2, the V gene TRBV14; 7 bases map to TRBD1. CDR1 and CDR2 from the germline V gene are SGHDN and FVKESK. V was pared by 0 bases and J by 7 bases, with 8 bases of the junction left unmatched. The CDR3 runs to 15 residues.

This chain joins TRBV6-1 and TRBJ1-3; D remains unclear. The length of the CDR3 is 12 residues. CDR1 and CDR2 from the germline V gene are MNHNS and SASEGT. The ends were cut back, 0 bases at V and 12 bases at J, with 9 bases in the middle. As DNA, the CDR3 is TGTGCCAGCAGTGAAGCCGGGGTGTTCATATATTTT. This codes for CASSEAGVFIYF.

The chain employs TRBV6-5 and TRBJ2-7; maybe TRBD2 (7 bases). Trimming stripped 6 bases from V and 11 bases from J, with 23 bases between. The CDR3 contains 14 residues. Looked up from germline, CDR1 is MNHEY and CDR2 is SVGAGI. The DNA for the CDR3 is TGTGCCAGCAGACCCTTAGGCGGGGGCCCTCGGGAGTACTTC. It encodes CASRPLGGGPREYF.

CDR3 protein: CASSRFWGDGYGYTF. The CDR3 nucleotides read TGCGCCAGCAGCCGTTTCTGGGGGGACGGCTATGGCTACACCTTC. The genes are TRBV4-3 and TRBJ1-2; a possible D gene is TRBD1 (5 bases). The CDR3 spans 15 residues. The germline CDR1 and CDR2 sequences are LGHNA and YSLEER. Trimming stripped 4 bases from V and 4 bases from J, with 16 bases between.

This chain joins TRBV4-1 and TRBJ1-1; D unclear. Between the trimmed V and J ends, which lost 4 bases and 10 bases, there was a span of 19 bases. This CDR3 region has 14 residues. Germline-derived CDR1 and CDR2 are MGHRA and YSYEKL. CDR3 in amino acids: CASSPTGNLGGAFF. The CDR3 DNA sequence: TGCGCCAGCAGCCCGACGGGCAACCTCGGCGGAGCTTTCTTT.

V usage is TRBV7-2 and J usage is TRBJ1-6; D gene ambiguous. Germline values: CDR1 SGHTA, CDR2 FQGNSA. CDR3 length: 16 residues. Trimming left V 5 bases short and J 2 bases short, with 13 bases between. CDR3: CASSPNGRAYNSPLHF. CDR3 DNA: TGTGCCAGCAGCCCAAACGGCAGAGCCTATAATTCACCCCTCCACTTT.

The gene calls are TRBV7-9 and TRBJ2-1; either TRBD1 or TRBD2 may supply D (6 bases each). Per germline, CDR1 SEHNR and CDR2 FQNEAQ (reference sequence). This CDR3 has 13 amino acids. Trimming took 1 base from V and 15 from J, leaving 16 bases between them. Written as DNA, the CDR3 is TGTGCCAGCAGCTTAGGCGAGGGGGGATTGAGGTTCTTC. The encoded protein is CASSLGEGGLRFF.

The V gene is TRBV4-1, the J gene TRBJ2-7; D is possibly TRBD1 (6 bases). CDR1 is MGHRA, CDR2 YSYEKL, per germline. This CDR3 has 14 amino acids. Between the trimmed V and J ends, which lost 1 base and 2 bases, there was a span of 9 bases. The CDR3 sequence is CASSQGTGTYEQYF. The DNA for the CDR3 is TGCGCCAGCAGCCAAGGTACAGGGACCTACGAGCAGTACTTC.